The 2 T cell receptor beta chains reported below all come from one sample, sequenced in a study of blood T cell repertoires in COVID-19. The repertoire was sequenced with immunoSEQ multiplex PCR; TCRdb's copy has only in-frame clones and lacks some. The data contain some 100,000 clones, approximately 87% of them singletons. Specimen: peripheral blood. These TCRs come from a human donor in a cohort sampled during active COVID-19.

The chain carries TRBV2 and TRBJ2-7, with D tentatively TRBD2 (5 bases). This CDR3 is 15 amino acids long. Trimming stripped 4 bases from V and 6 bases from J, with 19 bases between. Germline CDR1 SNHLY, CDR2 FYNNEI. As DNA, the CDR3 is TGTGCCAGCAGTGGCCAACTAGTTTTTGGCTCCGAGCAGTACTTC. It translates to CASSGQLVFGSEQYF.

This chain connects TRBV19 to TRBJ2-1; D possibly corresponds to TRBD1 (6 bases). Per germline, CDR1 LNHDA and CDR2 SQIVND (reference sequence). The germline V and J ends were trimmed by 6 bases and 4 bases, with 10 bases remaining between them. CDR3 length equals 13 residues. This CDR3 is CASRSDRYNEQFF. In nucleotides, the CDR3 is TGTGCCAGTAGGTCCGACAGGTACAATGAGCAGTTCTTC.